The clone carrying this T cell receptor beta chain came up many times. Its antigen is currently unknown. Stable hyperthyroidism referred to disease that showed no ophthalmopathy within 18 months of follow-up. Clinical symptoms, serum thyroxine, TRAb, thyroid ultrasound and orbital computed tomography determined diagnosis. RNA transcripts provided the template for amplifying TCR beta CDR3 regions. Second-round multiplex PCR followed a first-round RT-PCR using HTBI primers. From the multiplex PCR reads, TCRdb called clonotypes with MiXCR, one entry per CDR3 protein. The data show 400,000 to 450,000 distinct CDR3 sequences, with around a fifth seen just once and more than 2.5% held by the top ten. Germline CDR1 DFQATT, CDR2 SNEGSKA (reference sequence). V lost 2 bases, J lost 8 bases, and 15 bases lay in between. The CDR3 length is 13 residues. This specimen comes from a study of Graves' ophthalmopathy and Graves' hyperthyroidism.

Study outcomes and limitations: As the model predicted ophthalmopathy progression, it achieved a sensitivity of nearly 71% and a specificity of about 72%.

The sample taken for sequencing was peripheral blood. The chain is built from TRBV20-1 and TRBJ1-2; D perhaps matches TRBD1 (6 bases). This sequence was found in a woman in her late teens or twenties with stable Graves' hyperthyroidism. The CDR3 reads CSARPSGVGGYTF. In nucleotides, the CDR3 is TGCAGTGCTAGACCCTCAGGGGTGGGCGGCTACACCTTC.